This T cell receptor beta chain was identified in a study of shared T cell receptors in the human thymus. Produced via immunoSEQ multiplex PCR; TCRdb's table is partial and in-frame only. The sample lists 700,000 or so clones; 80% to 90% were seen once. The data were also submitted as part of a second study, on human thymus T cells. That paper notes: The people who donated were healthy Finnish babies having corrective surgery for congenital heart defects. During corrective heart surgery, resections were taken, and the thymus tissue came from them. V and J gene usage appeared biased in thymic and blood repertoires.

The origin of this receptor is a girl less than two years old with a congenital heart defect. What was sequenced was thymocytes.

The CDR3 DNA sequence: TGTGCCAGCAGCCCCGGGGGGATGGGGACTCATTACGAGCAGTACTTC. Translating it yields CASSPGGMGTHYEQYF. This rearrangement joins TRBV7-7 to TRBJ2-7, with 7 bases fitting TRBD2. The CDR3 loop spans 16 amino acids. CDR1 is SSHAT and CDR2 is FNYEAQ in the germline V gene (reference sequence). V trimming: 5 bases; J trimming: 4 bases; junction bases outside the gene matches: 14.